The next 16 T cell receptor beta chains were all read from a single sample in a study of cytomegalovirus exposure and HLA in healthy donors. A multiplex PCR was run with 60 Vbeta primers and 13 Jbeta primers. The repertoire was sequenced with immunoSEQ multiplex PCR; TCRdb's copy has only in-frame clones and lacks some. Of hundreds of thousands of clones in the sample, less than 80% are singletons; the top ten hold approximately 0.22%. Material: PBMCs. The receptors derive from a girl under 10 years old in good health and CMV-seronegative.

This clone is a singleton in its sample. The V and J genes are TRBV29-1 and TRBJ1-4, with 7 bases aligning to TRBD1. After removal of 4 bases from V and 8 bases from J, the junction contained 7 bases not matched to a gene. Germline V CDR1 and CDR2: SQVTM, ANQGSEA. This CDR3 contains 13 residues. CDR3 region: CSVVPQGEEKLFF. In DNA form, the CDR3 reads TGCAGCGTTGTACCCCAGGGGGAAGAAAAACTGTTTTTT.

The CDR3 reads CASSQDDSYYEQYF. CDR3 sequence (DNA): TGTGCCAGCAGCCAAGATGACAGCTACTACGAGCAGTACTTC. The chain links TRBV4-2 to TRBJ2-7, with D possibly matching TRBD1 (5 bases). V lost 0 bases, J lost 3 bases, and 9 bases lay in between. Looked up from germline, CDR1 is LGHNA and CDR2 is YNFKEQ. The CDR3 length is 14 residues.

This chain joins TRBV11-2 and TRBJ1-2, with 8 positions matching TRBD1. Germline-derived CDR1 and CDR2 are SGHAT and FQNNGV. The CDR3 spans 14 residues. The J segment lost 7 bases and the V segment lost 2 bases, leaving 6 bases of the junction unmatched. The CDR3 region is CASSLNRQGAGYTF. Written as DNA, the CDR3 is TGTGCCAGCAGCTTAAATAGGCAGGGGGCTGGCTACACCTTC.

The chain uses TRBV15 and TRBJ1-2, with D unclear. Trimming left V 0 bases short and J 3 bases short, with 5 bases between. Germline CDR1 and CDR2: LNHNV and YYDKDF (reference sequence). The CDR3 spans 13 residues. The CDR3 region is CATSRDLHYGYTF. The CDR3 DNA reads TGTGCCACCAGCAGAGATCTTCACTATGGCTACACCTTC.

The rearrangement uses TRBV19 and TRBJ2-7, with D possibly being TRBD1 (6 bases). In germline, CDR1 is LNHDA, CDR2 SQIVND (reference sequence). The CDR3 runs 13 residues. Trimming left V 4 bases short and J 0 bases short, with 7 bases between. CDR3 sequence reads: CASSKGHSYEQYF. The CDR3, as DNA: TGTGCCAGTAGTAAGGGACACTCCTACGAGCAGTACTTC.

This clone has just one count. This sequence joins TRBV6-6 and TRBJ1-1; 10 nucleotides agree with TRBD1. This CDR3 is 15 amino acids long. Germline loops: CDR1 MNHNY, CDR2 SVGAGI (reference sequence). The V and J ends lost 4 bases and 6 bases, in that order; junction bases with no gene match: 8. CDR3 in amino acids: CASSSGQGISSEAFF. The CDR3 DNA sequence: TGTGCCAGCAGTTCGGGACAGGGGATTAGCTCTGAAGCTTTCTTT.

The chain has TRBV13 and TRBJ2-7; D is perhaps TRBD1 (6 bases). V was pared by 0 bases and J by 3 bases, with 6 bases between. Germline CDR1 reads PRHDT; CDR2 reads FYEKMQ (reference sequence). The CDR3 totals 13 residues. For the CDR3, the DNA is TGTGCCAGCAGCTTAGGACAGGGCTACGAGCAGTACTTC. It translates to CASSLGQGYEQYF.

DNA of the CDR3: TGTGCCAGTAGTATAGGGGTGCCGGGTTACTATGGCTACACCTTC. Encoded protein: CASSIGVPGYYGYTF. This sequence joins TRBV19 and TRBJ1-2; D uncertain. Germline CDR1 LNHDA, CDR2 SQIVND (reference sequence). This CDR3 comprises 15 residues. V was cut by 1 base and J by 3 bases, with 12 bases left in between.

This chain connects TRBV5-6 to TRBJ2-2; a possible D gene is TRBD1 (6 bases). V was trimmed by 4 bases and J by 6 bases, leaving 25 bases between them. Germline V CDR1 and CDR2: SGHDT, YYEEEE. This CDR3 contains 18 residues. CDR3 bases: TGTGCCAGCAGCCTTGTTCCCGGGACACACCTCGGGGCCGGGGAGCTGTTTTTT. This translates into CASSLVPGTHLGAGELFF.

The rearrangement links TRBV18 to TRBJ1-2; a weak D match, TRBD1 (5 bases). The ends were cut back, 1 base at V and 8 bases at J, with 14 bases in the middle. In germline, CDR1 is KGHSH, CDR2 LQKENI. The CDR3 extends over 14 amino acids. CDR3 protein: CASSPQQDGVGYTF. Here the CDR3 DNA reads TGTGCCAGCTCACCACAACAGGACGGAGTAGGCTACACCTTC.

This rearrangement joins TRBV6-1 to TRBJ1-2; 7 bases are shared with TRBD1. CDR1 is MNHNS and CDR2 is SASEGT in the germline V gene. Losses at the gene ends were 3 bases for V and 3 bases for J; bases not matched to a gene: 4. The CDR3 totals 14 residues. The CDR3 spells CASSEPDRHYGYTF. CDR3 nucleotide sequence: TGTGCCAGCAGTGAGCCGGACAGGCACTATGGCTACACCTTC.

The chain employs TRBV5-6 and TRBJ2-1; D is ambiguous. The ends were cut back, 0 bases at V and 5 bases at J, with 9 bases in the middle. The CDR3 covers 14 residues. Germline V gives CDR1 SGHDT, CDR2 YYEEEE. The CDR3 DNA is TGTGCCAGCAGCTTGGAGCCGAGGAACAATGAGCAGTTCTTC. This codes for CASSLEPRNNEQFF.

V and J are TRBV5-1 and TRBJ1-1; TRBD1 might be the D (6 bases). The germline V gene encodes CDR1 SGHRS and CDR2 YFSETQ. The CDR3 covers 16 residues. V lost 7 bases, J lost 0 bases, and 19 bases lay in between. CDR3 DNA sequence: TGCGCCAGCCGAAGCCCTTTAACAGGGCTGAACACTGAAGCTTTCTTT. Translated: CASRSPLTGLNTEAFF.

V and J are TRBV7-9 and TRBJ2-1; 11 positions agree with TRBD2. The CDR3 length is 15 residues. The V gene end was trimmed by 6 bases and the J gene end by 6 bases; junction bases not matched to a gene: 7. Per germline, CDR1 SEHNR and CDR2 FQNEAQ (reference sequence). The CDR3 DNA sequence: TGTGCCAGCAGTGAGACTAGCGGGAATCTCAATGAGCAGTTCTTC. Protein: CASSETSGNLNEQFF.

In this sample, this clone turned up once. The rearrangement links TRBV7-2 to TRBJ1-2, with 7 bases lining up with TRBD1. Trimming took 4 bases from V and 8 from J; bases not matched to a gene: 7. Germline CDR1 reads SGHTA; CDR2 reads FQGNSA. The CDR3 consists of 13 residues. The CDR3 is CASSSPNRGGYTF. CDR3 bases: TGTGCCAGCAGCTCACCGAACAGGGGAGGCTACACCTTC.

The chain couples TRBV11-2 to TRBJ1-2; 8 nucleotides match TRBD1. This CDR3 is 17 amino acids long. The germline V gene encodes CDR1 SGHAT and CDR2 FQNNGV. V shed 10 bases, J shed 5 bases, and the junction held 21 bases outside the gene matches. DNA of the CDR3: TGTGCCATAATGGTAGACTCCCCAATACAGGGGGAGTATGGCTACACCTTC. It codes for CAIMVDSPIQGEYGYTF.